A selection of T cell receptor beta chains follows, all from one sample in a study of CD8+ T cells in alopecia areata. This table comes from immunoSEQ multiplex PCR, and its TCRdb copy is limited to in-frame clones, with some not included. The sample includes 35,000 to 45,000 clones, roughly 92% of them seen just once. The specimen was CD8+ T cells sorted from blood, collected at week 24, from a patient treated with tofacitinib. Every receptor here comes from a human donor with alopecia areata. The CDR3 runs from the conserved cysteine through the conserved F or W. A D gene is named only where the DNA matches it firmly. The size of a clone is reported for some rows only, either as once, few or many, or as a class for expanded clones.

TRBJ2-3 | - | 15 | TRBV4-3 | - | TGCGCCAGCAGCCAGAGTAGCACTCTCGCAGATACGCAGTATTTT | CASSQSSTLADTQYF
TRBJ2-7 | TRBD1 | 16 | TRBV5-6 | once | TGTGCCAGCAGCTCAGTCGGGGACAGTAGCTCCTACGAGCAGTACTTC | CASSSVGDSSSYEQYF
TRBJ2-2 | - | 15 | TRBV29-1 | - | TGCAGCGTTGATTCAGGGAGGTGGACCACCGGGGAGCTGTTTTTT | CSVDSGRWTTGELFF
TRBJ2-3 | - | 13 | TRBV2 | - | TGTGCCAGCAGTGAAGGGCTGACAGATACGCAGTATTTT | CASSEGLTDTQYF
TRBJ2-5 | - | 11 | TRBV29-1 | - | TGCAGCGTTAGGTACCGGGGGACCCAGTACTTC | CSVRYRGTQYF
TRBJ2-5 | TRBD1 | 17 | TRBV29-1 | - | TGCAGCGTTGAAGGTCCGGGACAGGGGGTCCCCACCGGGGCCCAGTACTTC | CSVEGPGQGVPTGAQYF
TRBJ2-7 | - | 12 | TRBV27 | few | TGTGCCACCGGGGACTCTTCCTACGAGCAGTACTTC | CATGDSSYEQYF
TRBJ2-2 | - | 13 | TRBV11-1 | - | TGTGCCAGCAGCTTAGGTGTCACCGGGGAGCTGTTTTTT | CASSLGVTGELFF
TRBJ2-1 | - | 15 | TRBV4-3 | - | TGCGCCAGCAGCCAGGAGCCGCAGGGCTACAATGAGCAGTTCTTC | CASSQEPQGYNEQFF
TRBJ1-6 | - | 19 | TRBV7-9 | - | TGTGCCAGCAGCCTCCCGGGACAAACAACCGAAAACTATAATTCACCCCTCCACTTT | CASSLPGQTTENYNSPLHF
TRBJ2-2 | TRBD2 | 17 | TRBV4-1 | - | TGCGCCAGCAGCCAAGGACTAGCGGGGGGGCGAACCGGGGAGCTGTTTTTT | CASSQGLAGGRTGELFF
TRBJ2-5 | - | 16 | TRBV7-2 | few | TGTGCCAGCAGCTTACCATCCGACCCGTACGGGGAGACCCAGTACTTC | CASSLPSDPYGETQYF
TRBJ2-3 | - | 14 | TRBV19 | - | TGTGCCAGTAGTGTCGGGGGACGGTTAGATACGCAGTATTTT | CASSVGGRLDTQYF
TRBJ2-7 | TRBD1 | 13 | TRBV5-1 | - | TGCGCCAGCAGACAGGGGGATCCCTACGAGCAGTACTTC | CASRQGDPYEQYF
TRBJ1-4 | - | 14 | TRBV19 | - | TGTGCCAGTAGTATTGTAGGGGCAAGCGAAAAACTGTTTTTT | CASSIVGASEKLFF
TRBJ2-5 | - | 10 | TRBV6-5 | - | TGTGCCAGCGGGGTGGAGACCCAGTACTTC | CASGVETQYF
TRBJ1-1 | - | 13 | TRBV30 | - | TGTGCCTACAATAGCGGAGCGAACACTGAAGCTTTCTTT | CAYNSGANTEAFF
TRBJ2-3 | TRBD1 | 18 | TRBV10-3 | - | TGTGCCATCAGTGGGGCCCGGGACAGGATATATCGCACAGATACGCAGTATTTT | CAISGARDRIYRTDTQYF
TRBJ2-2 | TRBD2 | 14 | TRBV29-1 | - | TGCAGCGTTAGCGGGGGGGCCGACACCGGGGAGCTGTTTTTT | CSVSGGADTGELFF
TRBJ2-5 | - | 15 | TRBV2 | - | TGTGCCAGCAGTGAAGTACCAGGGGTTTCGGAGACCCAGTACTTC | CASSEVPGVSETQYF
TRBJ2-3 | TRBD2 | 15 | TRBV6-4 | medium-sized | TGTGCCAGCAGTGAATCCGGGGGTAGCGGGGATACGCAGTATTTT | CASSESGGSGDTQYF
TRBJ2-3 | - | 12 | TRBV7-9 | - | TGTGCCAGCAGCCACCCAAGAGATACGCAGTATTTT | CASSHPRDTQYF
TRBJ2-5 | - | 14 | TRBV4-2 | - | TGTGCCAGCAGCCGTGTTGGCTCCGCAGAGACCCAGTACTTC | CASSRVGSAETQYF
TRBJ2-7 | - | 17 | TRBV12-5 | - | TGTGCTAGTGGTTTGGACCCAGGGGGGGCCAGCTCCTACGAGCAGTACTTC | CASGLDPGGASSYEQYF
TRBJ2-5 | TRBD1 | 15 | TRBV27 | - | TGTGCCAGCAGTACCGGACAGGGCTTTGGGGAGACCCAATACTTC | CASSTGQGFGETQYF
TRBJ2-7 | - | 15 | TRBV10-3 | few | TGTGCCACCAGCAGGGAGGGGGGGGGCTCCTACGAGCAGTACTTC | CATSREGGGSYEQYF
TRBJ2-1 | - | 16 | TRBV4-1 | once | TGCGCCAGCAGCCAAGAGGGGGGACATTCCTACAATGAGCAGTTCTTC | CASSQEGGHSYNEQFF
TRBJ2-2 | - | 15 | TRBV7-2 | - | TGTGCCAGCAGCCAACTAGTTCTGAACACCGGGGAGCTGTTTTTT | CASSQLVLNTGELFF